The clone carrying this TCR beta chain was counted only a few times. This CDR3 comprises 17 residues. From germline, CDR1 is SNHLY and CDR2 FYNNEI. Trimming shortened V by 6 bases and J by 6 bases, and 24 bases separated the two germline ends. This sample was taken from a study of cytomegalovirus exposure and HLA in healthy donors. Although they were nominally healthy when sampled, donors likely had unrecorded immune exposures. Vbeta (60) and Jbeta (13) primers were used in the PCR. Clones were read by immunoSEQ multiplex PCR, and TCRdb kept only the in-frame ones, dropping some. The sample shows 100,000 to 150,000 clones, 17% of them seen only once.

The specimen was PBMCs. The receptor was isolated from a female donor in good health and CMV-seropositive. This chain connects TRBV2 to TRBJ1-5; D ambiguous. The CDR3 protein is CASSALGFEGFVQPQHF. DNA for the CDR3: TGTGCCAGCAGCGCCCTTGGATTTGAGGGTTTTGTTCAGCCCCAGCATTTT.